This T cell receptor beta chain emerged from a study of early T cells in non-severe SARS-CoV-2 infection. Study context: Sequencing used unsorted whole-blood bulk RNA, so chains lack pairing.

The CDR3 totals 15 residues. The V gene end was trimmed by 6 bases and the J gene end by 5 bases; junction bases not matched to a gene: 9. Per germline, CDR1 SGHTA and CDR2 FQGTGA. A note on this clonotype: Its antigen is unknown.

Study findings and constraints: Sequences matched to VDJdb favored anti-spike CD8 responses, while private and CD4 specificities were missed.

Unique molecular identifiers were attached to individual cDNA molecules. TCRdb re-called the 5' RACE reads through MiXCR, storing one row per CDR3 protein. The data hold 60,000 to 80,000 distinct CDR3 sequences, with 10% to 15% observed a single time. Sequencing was performed on whole blood. The V and J genes are TRBV7-3 and TRBJ2-1; the match to TRBD2 covers 8 bases. This receptor was identified in an adult who was a healthcare worker with PCR-confirmed SARS-CoV-2 infection or an uninfected control (not recorded which). In DNA, the CDR3 is TGTGCCAGCAGTTCCATAGCGGGGAGGGACAATGAGCAGTTCTTC. Amino acid sequence: CASSSIAGRDNEQFF. The variable domain in full, completed from reference TRBV7-3 and TRBJ2-1, reads GAGVSQTPSNKVTEKGKYVELRCDPISGHTALYWYRQSLGQGPEFLIYFQGTGAADDSGLPNDRFFAVRPEGSVSTLKIQRTERGDSAVYLCASSSIAGRDNEQFFGPGTRLTVL.